The rows below give T cell receptor beta chains drawn from one sample of a study of T cell changes during pregnancy in multiple sclerosis. Method: immunoSEQ multiplex PCR; TCRdb's copy keeps in-frame clones and lacks some. The sample has 40,000 to 45,000 clones, roughly 85% seen once. Sequenced here: CD4+ T cells from peripheral blood mononuclear cells, sampled after pregnancy. Every receptor here comes from a female donor with multiple sclerosis, enrolled in a pregnancy study. Each CDR3 is given with its conserved first and last residue. The order of the fields is D gene, J gene, V gene, clone size, CDR3 DNA, CDR3 protein. D genes are given only for firm matches. Expanded clones get a size class; other rows say once, few or many, or leave the size out.

d_call: TRBD1
j_call: TRBJ1-1
v_call: TRBV5-5
clone_size: NA
cdr3_nt: TGTGCCAGCACGGACAGGGGGCGCGGCACTGAAGCTTTCTTT
cdr3_aa: CASTDRGRGTEAFF

d_call: TRBD2
j_call: TRBJ2-1
v_call: TRBV14
clone_size: NA
cdr3_nt: TGTGCCAGCAGCCCCCCAGCGGGGCGATACAATGAGCAGTTCTTC
cdr3_aa: CASSPPAGRYNEQFF

d_call: TRBD2
j_call: TRBJ2-1
v_call: TRBV6-5
clone_size: NA
cdr3_nt: TGTGCCAGCAGTCGGACTAGCGGGCCCTACAATGAGCAGTTCTTC
cdr3_aa: CASSRTSGPYNEQFF

d_call: TRBD1
j_call: TRBJ2-5
v_call: TRBV29-1
clone_size: NA
cdr3_nt: TGCAGCACCACCGGGACAGACCAAGAGACCCAGTACTTC
cdr3_aa: CSTTGTDQETQYF

d_call: TRBD1
j_call: TRBJ1-5
v_call: TRBV5-5
clone_size: NA
cdr3_nt: TGTGCCAGCAGCTTGGGTTTGGCAGGGGGTAGATTTGGACAGCCCCAGCATTTT
cdr3_aa: CASSLGLAGGRFGQPQHF

d_call: TRBD1
j_call: TRBJ1-2
v_call: TRBV2
clone_size: few
cdr3_nt: TGTGCCAGCAGTCCCGACAGGGCATTCGGTGGCTACACCTTC
cdr3_aa: CASSPDRAFGGYTF

d_call: NA
j_call: TRBJ2-2
v_call: TRBV7-9
clone_size: NA
cdr3_nt: TGTGCCAGCAGCTTAGTTATTTCCGCCGGGGAGCTGTTTTTT
cdr3_aa: CASSLVISAGELFF

d_call: TRBD1
j_call: TRBJ1-2
v_call: TRBV4-3
clone_size: once
cdr3_nt: TGCGCCAGCAGCCAAGTGGGAGGGGACAGGGGGCTCTCCGGCTACACCTTC
cdr3_aa: CASSQVGGDRGLSGYTF

d_call: NA
j_call: TRBJ1-2
v_call: TRBV7-2
clone_size: NA
cdr3_nt: TGTGCCAGCAGCTTACAGGGGCTGGGTGGCTACACCTTC
cdr3_aa: CASSLQGLGGYTF

d_call: NA
j_call: TRBJ2-7
v_call: TRBV7-3
clone_size: NA
cdr3_nt: TGTGCCAGCAGTCCCCCGGGACTTCCTAACGAGCAGTACTTC
cdr3_aa: CASSPPGLPNEQYF

d_call: NA
j_call: TRBJ1-4
v_call: TRBV10-3
clone_size: NA
cdr3_nt: TGTGCCATCAGTGTATCAGGGACAACTAATGAAAAACTGTTTTTT
cdr3_aa: CAISVSGTTNEKLFF

d_call: NA
j_call: TRBJ1-1
v_call: TRBV20-1
clone_size: NA
cdr3_nt: TGCAGTGCCGGGGGGGTTCGGGCTTTCTTT
cdr3_aa: CSAGGVRAFF

d_call: NA
j_call: TRBJ2-5
v_call: TRBV5-4
clone_size: NA
cdr3_nt: TGTGCCAGCAGCTTGGGACAAGAACAGACCCAGTACTTC
cdr3_aa: CASSLGQEQTQYF

d_call: TRBD1
j_call: TRBJ1-6
v_call: TRBV2
clone_size: NA
cdr3_nt: TGTGCCAGCAGTGGCCAGGGACAGAATGGGAATTCACCCCTCCACTTT
cdr3_aa: CASSGQGQNGNSPLHF

d_call: TRBD1
j_call: TRBJ2-7
v_call: TRBV6-1
clone_size: NA
cdr3_nt: TGTGCCAGCAGTTCCCGGGACAGGTCCTACGAGCAGTACTTC
cdr3_aa: CASSSRDRSYEQYF

d_call: TRBD2
j_call: TRBJ2-1
v_call: TRBV27
clone_size: NA
cdr3_nt: TGTGCCAGCAGTTCTGGGCTAGCGGGGTTACCGGGTGAGCAGTTCTTC
cdr3_aa: CASSSGLAGLPGEQFF

d_call: NA
j_call: TRBJ1-1
v_call: TRBV25-1
clone_size: NA
cdr3_nt: TGTGCCAGCAGCAGGAACACTGAAGCTTTCTTT
cdr3_aa: CASSRNTEAFF

d_call: NA
j_call: TRBJ2-1
v_call: TRBV12-2
clone_size: NA
cdr3_nt: NA
cdr3_aa: CASRTVAGGTNEQFF

d_call: TRBD2
j_call: TRBJ2-5
v_call: TRBV7-9
clone_size: NA
cdr3_nt: TGTGCCAGCAGCTTGGGAGCGGGGGGCGTGGAGATCCAGTACTTC
cdr3_aa: CASSLGAGGVEIQYF

d_call: NA
j_call: TRBJ1-2
v_call: TRBV2
clone_size: few
cdr3_nt: TGTGCCAGCAGTGAAAGTCAGGGTCTTGGCGGCTACACCTTC
cdr3_aa: CASSESQGLGGYTF

d_call: TRBD2
j_call: TRBJ2-3
v_call: TRBV28
clone_size: NA
cdr3_nt: TGTGCCAGCAACCAACTAGCGGGGGGAGGGGATACGCAGTATTTT
cdr3_aa: CASNQLAGGGDTQYF

d_call: NA
j_call: TRBJ1-2
v_call: TRBV2
clone_size: NA
cdr3_nt: TGTGCCAGCAGTAACAGGGCCTCTAACTATGGCTACACCTTC
cdr3_aa: CASSNRASNYGYTF

d_call: NA
j_call: TRBJ2-7
v_call: TRBV2
clone_size: NA
cdr3_nt: TGTGCCAGCAGTGAGGCATTCCGTTACGAGCAGTACTTC
cdr3_aa: CASSEAFRYEQYF

d_call: TRBD1
j_call: TRBJ1-2
v_call: TRBV2
clone_size: NA
cdr3_nt: TGTGCCAGCAGTGCCCTAAGGGGGACAGGAGGCGGCTACACCTTC
cdr3_aa: CASSALRGTGGGYTF

d_call: NA
j_call: TRBJ2-5
v_call: TRBV10-1
clone_size: NA
cdr3_nt: TGCGCCAGCAGTGAAGAGGGGACACCTCAAGAGACCCAGTACTTC
cdr3_aa: CASSEEGTPQETQYF

d_call: NA
j_call: TRBJ2-7
v_call: TRBV30
clone_size: NA
cdr3_nt: TGTGCCTGGAGCAGGGGAACCTACGAGCAGTACTTC
cdr3_aa: CAWSRGTYEQYF

d_call: TRBD1
j_call: TRBJ1-2
v_call: TRBV5-1
clone_size: NA
cdr3_nt: TGCGCCAGCAGCTCCGGGACAGGGAGGGAGGAGGCTAACTATGGCTACACCTTC
cdr3_aa: CASSSGTGREEANYGYTF

d_call: NA
j_call: TRBJ2-3
v_call: TRBV19
clone_size: NA
cdr3_nt: TGTGCCAGTAGGACTGCGGAACGGAGGGGCCCCACAGATACGCAGTATTTT
cdr3_aa: CASRTAERRGPTDTQYF

d_call: TRBD2
j_call: TRBJ2-7
v_call: TRBV7-6
clone_size: NA
cdr3_nt: TGTGCCAGCAGTCGGGGGGGCCGCTACGAGCAGTACTTC
cdr3_aa: CASSRGGRYEQYF

d_call: TRBD1
j_call: TRBJ1-2
v_call: TRBV9
clone_size: once
cdr3_nt: TGTGCCAGCAGCATTTGGGACAGCCCTTTCGGAGGCTACACCTTC
cdr3_aa: CASSIWDSPFGGYTF

d_call: NA
j_call: TRBJ2-5
v_call: TRBV10-3
clone_size: NA
cdr3_nt: TGTGCCATCAGTGAGTACCGGGAAGAGACCCAGTACTTC
cdr3_aa: CAISEYREETQYF

d_call: TRBD1
j_call: TRBJ1-2
v_call: TRBV27
clone_size: NA
cdr3_nt: TGTGCCAGCAGTCGACAGGGTTGGAACTATGGCTACACCTTC
cdr3_aa: CASSRQGWNYGYTF

d_call: NA
j_call: TRBJ1-4
v_call: TRBV6-6
clone_size: NA
cdr3_nt: TGTGCCAGCACCCTAAACGTCCGGGGGGCTCGTGAAAAACTGTTTTTT
cdr3_aa: CASTLNVRGAREKLFF

d_call: NA
j_call: TRBJ2-7
v_call: TRBV2
clone_size: NA
cdr3_nt: TGTGCCAGCAGCACTAGTCCCAGGAGCTCCTACGAGCAGTACTTC
cdr3_aa: CASSTSPRSSYEQYF

d_call: NA
j_call: TRBJ1-3
v_call: TRBV2
clone_size: once
cdr3_nt: TGTGCCAGCACAGGGGATGGAAACACCATATATTTT
cdr3_aa: CASTGDGNTIYF

d_call: NA
j_call: TRBJ2-1
v_call: TRBV5-4
clone_size: NA
cdr3_nt: TGTGCCAGCAGTTTACCCCTCGGGGGGCACAATGAGCAGTTCTTC
cdr3_aa: CASSLPLGGHNEQFF

d_call: NA
j_call: TRBJ2-1
v_call: TRBV4-2
clone_size: NA
cdr3_nt: TGTGCCAGCAGCCAAGATTGGGCCCGGGACTTGAGGAATGAGCAGTTCTTC
cdr3_aa: CASSQDWARDLRNEQFF

d_call: TRBD1
j_call: TRBJ2-7
v_call: TRBV5-4
clone_size: NA
cdr3_nt: TGTGCCAGCAGTAAGGACCGGGACAGGGGAAGGTACGAGCAGTACTTC
cdr3_aa: CASSKDRDRGRYEQYF

d_call: TRBD2
j_call: TRBJ2-1
v_call: TRBV28
clone_size: NA
cdr3_nt: TGTGCCAGCAGTTGTAGCGGGGGGGGTTTCAATGAGCAGTTCTTC
cdr3_aa: CASSCSGGGFNEQFF

d_call: TRBD1
j_call: TRBJ2-1
v_call: TRBV6-1
clone_size: NA
cdr3_nt: TGTGCCAGCAGGGCTCCACGAGGGACAGGCCATGAGCAGTTCTTC
cdr3_aa: CASRAPRGTGHEQFF

d_call: TRBD1
j_call: TRBJ2-7
v_call: TRBV30
clone_size: NA
cdr3_nt: TGTGCCTGGAGTCGGACAGGAGCCTCCTACGAGCAGTACTTC
cdr3_aa: CAWSRTGASYEQYF

d_call: NA
j_call: TRBJ1-2
v_call: TRBV4-1
clone_size: NA
cdr3_nt: TGCGCCAGCAGCCCTCTATGGGGGGGAAACTATGGCTACACCTTC
cdr3_aa: CASSPLWGGNYGYTF

d_call: NA
j_call: TRBJ1-5
v_call: TRBV19
clone_size: NA
cdr3_nt: TGTGCCAGTAGTATTCAGGTGCAGCAGCCCCAGCATTTT
cdr3_aa: CASSIQVQQPQHF

d_call: NA
j_call: TRBJ1-3
v_call: TRBV18
clone_size: NA
cdr3_nt: TGTGCCAGCTCTTCGGACTCCCGAGAGGGAAACACCATATATTTT
cdr3_aa: CASSSDSREGNTIYF

d_call: TRBD2
j_call: TRBJ2-3
v_call: TRBV11-2
clone_size: NA
cdr3_nt: TGTGCCAGCAGCCGGGGGGGGAACACAGATACGCAGTATTTT
cdr3_aa: CASSRGGNTDTQYF

d_call: NA
j_call: TRBJ1-4
v_call: TRBV7-8
clone_size: NA
cdr3_nt: TGTGCCAGCAGCTTAGGGCGGAGCTTTAATGAAAAACTGTTTTTT
cdr3_aa: CASSLGRSFNEKLFF

d_call: TRBD2
j_call: TRBJ2-2
v_call: TRBV9
clone_size: NA
cdr3_nt: TGTGCCAGCAGCCTTCGACTAGCGCCCGGGGAGCTGTTTTTT
cdr3_aa: CASSLRLAPGELFF

d_call: TRBD1
j_call: TRBJ2-5
v_call: TRBV7-9
clone_size: NA
cdr3_nt: TGTGCCAGCAGCCCGCCGGGACAGCGCCAAGAGACCCAGTACTTC
cdr3_aa: CASSPPGQRQETQYF

d_call: TRBD1
j_call: TRBJ2-7
v_call: TRBV5-1
clone_size: NA
cdr3_nt: TGCGCCAGCAGCAGAGCCGGGACAGGGTCAGGTCACGAGCAGTACTTC
cdr3_aa: CASSRAGTGSGHEQYF

d_call: NA
j_call: TRBJ1-2
v_call: TRBV19
clone_size: NA
cdr3_nt: TGTGCCACCCGGCGGGGGGAGACCGATTCTAACTATGGCTACACCTTC
cdr3_aa: CATRRGETDSNYGYTF